The 31 T cell receptor beta chains reported below all come from one sample, sequenced in a study of T cell changes during pregnancy in multiple sclerosis. The data were produced by immunoSEQ multiplex PCR, yet TCRdb's version contains in-frame clones alone and is incomplete. The data contain approximately 94,000 clones, approximately 92% of them seen just once; the ten biggest clones take up approximately 2%. The specimen comprised peripheral blood, sampled after pregnancy. All receptors derive from a female donor with multiple sclerosis, enrolled in a pregnancy study.

The rearrangement joins TRBV25-1 to TRBJ2-5; a weak D match, TRBD2 (6 bases). Germline V gene lookup returns CDR1 MGHDK and CDR2 SYGVNS. The CDR3 has 16 amino acids. Trimming stripped 4 bases from V and 4 bases from J, with 19 bases between. The CDR3 DNA is TGTGCCAGCAGTGCCCTAGGGAGGAAGGGAGCAGAGACCCAGTACTTC. It translates to CASSALGRKGAETQYF. Full variable domain (outside the CDR3, taken from reference TRBV25-1 and TRBJ2-5): EADIYQTPRYLVIGTGKKITLECSQTMGHDKMYWYQQDPGMELHLIHYSYGVNSTEKGDLSSESTVSRIRTEHFPLTLESARPSHTSQYLCASSALGRKGAETQYFGPGTRLLVL.

The chain is built from TRBV30 and TRBJ2-5, with D possibly matching TRBD1 (6 bases). The J call is in doubt because the DNA end fits TRBJ2-7 better. The CDR3 contains 12 residues. CDR1 and CDR2 (germline): GTSNPN, SVGIG (reference sequence). In DNA, the CDR3 is TGTGCCTGGACAACAGGGTCCGGCGAGCAGTACTTC. It specifies CAWTTGSGEQYF.

This clone was counted a single time. The V and J genes are TRBV5-6 and TRBJ2-5, with a tentative D call TRBD1 (6 bases). This CDR3 spans 15 amino acids. Germline CDR1 is SGHDT and CDR2 is YYEEEE. Trimming took 4 bases from V and 7 from J, leaving 20 bases between them. CDR3 protein: CASSPARGGARTQYF. In DNA, the CDR3 is TGTGCCAGCAGCCCCGCCAGGGGCGGTGCCCGGACCCAGTACTTC.

J is TRBJ1-4 and V is TRBV27; TRBD1 might be the D (6 bases). CDR1 MNHEY and CDR2 SMNVEV come from the germline V gene (reference sequence). The CDR3 loop spans 16 amino acids. Trimming stripped 6 bases from V and 10 bases from J, with 24 bases between. DNA of the CDR3: TGTGCCAGCAGGAAGGACAGCGTCCAATTTGACGGAAAACTGTTTTTT. It translates to CASRKDSVQFDGKLFF.

The chain is built from TRBV11-3 and TRBJ2-7; D is unresolved. The CDR3 runs 14 residues. The V gene's germline CDR1 is SGHNT and CDR2 YENEEA. Trimming cost V 1 base and J 3 bases, with 10 bases left between them. CDR3 residues: CASSLVKMSYEQYF. The CDR3 coding sequence is TGTGCCAGCAGCTTAGTCAAAATGAGCTACGAGCAGTACTTC.

The V and J genes are TRBV27 and TRBJ2-7, with D possibly TRBD2 on 6 matching bases. V lost 2 bases to trimming and J lost 2 bases, with 13 bases between them. There are 15 residues in the CDR3. CDR1 is MNHEY and CDR2 is SMNVEV in the germline V gene (reference sequence). CDR3 sequence (DNA): TGTGCCAGCAGTTTAGGCGGGGTTGCGACCTACGAGCAGTACTTC. Encoded protein: CASSLGGVATYEQYF.

This clone was observed once. The rearrangement uses TRBV30 and TRBJ1-3; 11 nucleotides agree with TRBD1. Germline-derived CDR1 and CDR2 are GTSNPN and SVGIG (reference sequence). Trimming took 2 bases from V and 4 from J; bases not matched to a gene: 10. The CDR3 spans 17 residues. This CDR3 reads CAWSSPFRDRGGNTIYF. CDR3 DNA sequence: TGTGCCTGGAGTTCCCCCTTCCGGGACAGGGGGGGAAACACCATATATTTT.

Points on this clone: One junction end disagrees with the germline gene, perhaps due to a read error. The chain employs TRBV7-7 and TRBJ2-1; 11 bases map to TRBD2. Germline CDR1 and CDR2: SSHAT and FNYEAQ (reference sequence). There are 17 residues in the CDR3. CDR3 sequence (DNA): TGTGCTAGCAGCTTAGAACTAGCGGGAGCACCGGGCAATGAGCAGTTCTTC. The encoded protein is CASSLELAGAPGNEQFF. Using reference TRBV7-7 and TRBJ2-1 for the parts outside the CDR3, the full variable domain is GAGVSQSPRYKVTKRGQDVTLRCDPISSHATLYWYQQALGQGPEFLTYFNYEAQPDKSGLPSDRFSAERPEGSISTLTIQRTEQRDSAMYRCASSLELAGAPGNEQFFGPGTRLTVL.

The chain links TRBV13 to TRBJ2-3, with no clear D. Germline V gene lookup returns CDR1 PRHDT and CDR2 FYEKMQ (reference sequence). The germline V and J ends were trimmed by 4 bases and 0 bases, with 5 bases remaining between them. This CDR3 comprises 13 residues. The CDR3 nucleotides are TGTGCCAGCAGCTCCCCTAGCACAGATACGCAGTATTTT. It yields the protein CASSSPSTDTQYF.

The chain employs TRBV18 and TRBJ2-1; 11 bases fit TRBD2. The CDR3 is made up of 16 amino acids. Germline CDR1 reads KGHSH; CDR2 reads LQKENI. V lost 5 bases to trimming and J lost 6 bases; unmatched junction nucleotides: 9. The CDR3 DNA reads as TGTGCCAGCTCATCAAGACCGGGACTAGCGGCCAATGAGCAGTTCTTC. It specifies CASSSRPGLAANEQFF.

V is TRBV5-4 and J is TRBJ2-5; 8 bases are shared with TRBD2. The CDR3 runs 15 residues. Germline V lookup: CDR1 SGHNT, CDR2 YYREEE (reference sequence). Losses at the gene ends were 4 bases for V and 5 bases for J; bases not matched to a gene: 10. As DNA, the CDR3 is TGTGCCAGCAGCCCAGACGGGGGGGCTGGGGAGACCCAGTACTTC. This gives the protein CASSPDGGAGETQYF. The full variable domain, in which reference TRBV5-4 and TRBJ2-5 provide the parts outside the CDR3, is ETGVTQSPTHLIKTRGQQVTLRCSSQSGHNTVSWYQQALGQGPQFIFQYYREEENGRGNFPPRFSGLQFPNYSSELNVNALELDDSALYLCASSPDGGAGETQYFGPGTRLLVL.

V is TRBV15 and J is TRBJ1-2; tentatively, D is TRBD1 (6 bases). This CDR3 region has 14 residues. CDR1 LNHNV and CDR2 YYDKDF come from the germline V gene (reference sequence). Trimming took 4 bases from V and 6 from J, leaving 15 bases between them. The CDR3 is CATSNEQGWDGYTF. In DNA form, the CDR3 reads TGTGCCACCAGCAACGAACAGGGCTGGGATGGCTACACCTTC.

The genes are TRBV19 and TRBJ2-1; D uncertain. The CDR3 sequence is 13 residues long. Looked up from germline, CDR1 is LNHDA and CDR2 is SQIVND (reference sequence). V was clipped by 3 bases and J by 5 bases, with 8 bases between them. Here the CDR3 reads CASSINSNNEQFF. CDR3 sequence (DNA): TGTGCCAGTAGTATTAACAGCAACAATGAGCAGTTCTTC.

This clone was observed a handful of times. The chain joins TRBV11-2 to TRBJ2-1; 10 positions agree with TRBD2. With V trimmed by 0 bases and J by 5 bases, 10 bases remained unmatched. The CDR3 is 18 residues long. The germline CDR1 and CDR2 sequences are SGHAT and FQNNGV. The CDR3 bases are TGTGCCAGCAGCTTAGATCCTAGCGGGAGTTCTGGGAACAATGAGCAGTTCTTC. Translation: CASSLDPSGSSGNNEQFF.

The chain combines TRBV19 with TRBJ2-3; unclear D gene. Germline values: CDR1 LNHDA, CDR2 SQIVND (reference sequence). The germline V and J ends were trimmed by 1 base and 3 bases, with 5 bases remaining between them. This CDR3 has 13 amino acids. CDR3: CASSIGATDTQYF. The DNA for the CDR3 is TGTGCCAGTAGTATAGGAGCAACAGATACGCAGTATTTT.

The chain is built from TRBV15 and TRBJ1-5; the match to TRBD1 covers 8 bases. After removal of 2 bases from V and 4 bases from J, the junction contained 4 bases not matched to a gene. The CDR3 is made up of 15 amino acids. The germline V gene encodes CDR1 LNHNV and CDR2 YYDKDF (reference sequence). The CDR3 coding sequence is TGTGCCACCAGCAGACACCAGGGGGCTAATCAGCCCCAGCATTTT. This codes for CATSRHQGANQPQHF.

This chain links TRBV15 with TRBJ1-1; D not certain. Looked up from germline, CDR1 is LNHNV and CDR2 is YYDKDF (reference sequence). The V and J ends lost 3 bases and 2 bases respectively, with 10 bases between them. There are 14 residues in the CDR3. CDR3 in amino acids: CATSSLTANTEAFF. CDR3 nucleotide sequence: TGTGCCACCAGCAGTCTAACAGCTAACACTGAAGCTTTCTTT.

Only one count was recorded for this clone. The rearrangement links TRBV4-1 to TRBJ2-1; D remains unclear. The germline V gene encodes CDR1 MGHRA and CDR2 YSYEKL. CDR3 length: 15 amino acids. The germline V and J ends were trimmed by 4 bases and 4 bases, with 14 bases remaining between them. CDR3 loop: CASSRVDGDYNEQFF. The DNA of the CDR3 is TGCGCCAGCAGCCGGGTTGATGGAGATTACAATGAGCAGTTCTTC.

The V call is TRBV15, the J call TRBJ1-1; no clear D gene. This CDR3 spans 15 amino acids. The germline CDR1 and CDR2 sequences are LNHNV and YYDKDF (reference sequence). V was shortened by 8 bases and J by 6 bases, with 22 bases between the two germline ends. In DNA form, the CDR3 reads TGTGCCACCCGAGGGAGCGACGACGCCGTCGCTGAAGCTTTCTTT. It yields the protein CATRGSDDAVAEAFF.

The gene calls are TRBV7-3 and TRBJ2-7; D perhaps matches TRBD2 (6 bases). This CDR3 is built from 14 residues. CDR1 SGHTA and CDR2 FQGTGA come from the germline V gene. Trimming cost V 3 bases and J 2 bases, with 11 bases left between them. CDR3 loop: CASSLSGPPYEQYF. The CDR3 DNA reads as TGTGCCAGCAGCTTGAGCGGGCCCCCCTACGAGCAGTACTTC.

CDR3 loop: CASSPYRQMTNTEAFF. In DNA, the CDR3 is TGTGCCAGCAGCCCCTACCGACAGATGACGAACACTGAAGCTTTCTTT. This sequence joins TRBV7-2 and TRBJ1-1; TRBD1 is a possible D gene (5 bases). With 5 bases removed from V and 1 base from J, the gap between germline ends came to 17 bases. This CDR3 region has 16 residues. Germline V gene lookup returns CDR1 SGHTA and CDR2 FQGNSA.

The CDR3 is CAWSLGTGENYGYTF. The DNA for the CDR3 is TGTGCCTGGAGTCTTGGAACGGGAGAGAACTATGGCTACACCTTC. The V gene is TRBV30, the J gene TRBJ1-2; D is ambiguous. V was clipped by 2 bases and J by 2 bases, with 15 bases between them. The CDR3 consists of 15 residues. Germline values: CDR1 GTSNPN, CDR2 SVGIG (reference sequence). The full variable domain, with the rest looked up from reference TRBV30 and TRBJ1-2, is SQTIHQWPATLVQPVGSPLSLECTVEGTSNPNLYWYRQAAGRGLQLLFYSVGIGQISSEVPQNLSASRPQDRQFILSSKKLLLSDSGFYLCAWSLGTGENYGYTFGSGTRLTVV.

The chain combines TRBV4-1 with TRBJ2-3; maybe TRBD2 (6 bases). Germline V CDR1 and CDR2: MGHRA, YSYEKL. Trimming took off 4 bases at V and 2 bases at J, with 13 bases between the two ends. This CDR3 has 15 amino acids. This CDR3 is CASSLGRHDTDTQYF. The CDR3, as DNA: TGCGCCAGCAGCCTCGGGAGACACGACACAGATACGCAGTATTTT.

V is TRBV27 and J is TRBJ2-3, with a possible D match to TRBD1 (5 bases). Looked up from germline, CDR1 is MNHEY and CDR2 is SMNVEV (reference sequence). The CDR3 has 16 residues. V gave up 0 bases and J gave up 4 bases, with 14 bases separating them. CDR3 sequence: CASSLSVGVLPDTQYF. The DNA of the CDR3 is TGTGCCAGCAGTTTATCAGTAGGGGTACTCCCAGATACGCAGTATTTT.

This clone occurred once. The rearrangement uses TRBV6-1 and TRBJ2-7, with TRBD1 matching over 8 bases. V was pared by 6 bases and J by 5 bases, with 9 bases of the junction left unmatched. CDR1 and CDR2 from the germline V gene are MNHNS and SASEGT. CDR3 length: 14 residues. The CDR3 DNA sequence: TGTGCCAGCAGAGTAATAGGACAGGGTAACGAGCAGTACTTC. Translated: CASRVIGQGNEQYF.

CDR3 coding DNA: TGTGCCTCATCTGGGCAGGCCTGGGAAAAACTGTTTTTT. Amino acids: CASSGQAWEKLFF. The rearrangement links TRBV28 to TRBJ1-4; D not resolved. With 11 bases removed from V and 8 bases from J, the gap between germline ends came to 18 bases. The CDR3 spans 13 residues. The germline V gene encodes CDR1 MDHEN and CDR2 SYDVKM. Combining the CDR3 with reference TRBV28 and TRBJ1-4 gives the whole variable domain DVKVTQSSRYLVKRTGEKVFLECVQDMDHENMFWYRQDPGLGLRLIYFSYDVKMKEKGDIPEGYSVSREKKERFSLILESASTNQTSMYLCASSGQAWEKLFFGSGTQLSVL.

V usage is TRBV30 and J usage is TRBJ1-1, with TRBD1 matching over 7 bases. Looked up from germline, CDR1 is GTSNPN and CDR2 is SVGIG (reference sequence). The V and J ends lost 0 bases and 6 bases, in that order; junction bases with no gene match: 7. The CDR3 runs 14 residues. Here the CDR3 reads CAWSVLIGQAEAFF. In DNA form, the CDR3 reads TGTGCCTGGAGTGTACTAATCGGACAGGCTGAAGCTTTCTTT.

This clone was observed a single time. V and J are TRBV30 and TRBJ2-1; 8 nucleotides align to TRBD2. Germline V CDR1 and CDR2: GTSNPN, SVGIG (reference sequence). The CDR3 has 15 amino acids. The ends lost 0 bases at V and 4 bases at J; junction bases unmatched: 5. The CDR3 DNA reads TGTGCCTGGAGTGTACGCACTAGCGGATACAATGAGCAGTTCTTC. Translation gives CAWSVRTSGYNEQFF.

The rearrangement uses TRBV9 and TRBJ2-7; D not resolved. Trimming pared 2 bases from V and 2 bases from J, leaving 8 bases between. CDR1 is SGDLS, CDR2 YYNGEE, per germline. The CDR3 totals 13 residues. In DNA form, the CDR3 reads TGTGCCAGCAGCGTGGCCGATACCTACGAGCAGTACTTC. Translating it yields CASSVADTYEQYF.

The chain carries TRBV4-1 and TRBJ2-1; tentatively, D is TRBD1 (6 bases). Germline V gene data show CDR1 as MGHRA and CDR2 as YSYEKL. With 1 base removed from V and 8 bases from J, the gap between germline ends came to 9 bases. The CDR3 has 13 amino acids. The chain's CDR3 is CASSQVHRDEQFF. The CDR3 coding sequence is TGCGCCAGCAGCCAAGTCCACAGGGATGAGCAGTTCTTC.

The chain carries TRBV28 and TRBJ2-1; 11 nucleotides match TRBD1. The CDR3 extends over 15 amino acids. CDR1 is MDHEN, CDR2 SYDVKM, per germline. With 0 bases clipped from V and 8 bases from J, the junction kept 3 bases outside the gene matches. CDR3: CASSLWGQGDDEQFF. CDR3 nucleotides: TGTGCCAGCAGTTTATGGGGACAGGGGGATGATGAGCAGTTCTTC.